These T cell receptor beta chains were read from a single sample in a study of ipilimumab plus nivolumab after autologous stem cell transplantation. Measured with immunoSEQ multiplex PCR; TCRdb has only the in-frame clones, and not every one. The sample contains 20,000 to 25,000 clones, 70% to 80% of which appear only once. Here the sequenced sample was PBMCs, taken in a trial of ipilimumab plus nivolumab as post-transplant consolidation. The receptors were sampled from a male donor with diffuse large B-cell lymphoma. The CDR3 runs from the conserved cysteine through the conserved F or W. D genes are given only for firm matches. Clone sizes are given selectively: once, few, many, or a class where the clone is expanded.

v_call	d_call	clone_size	j_call	cdr3_nt	cdr3_aa
TRBV30	TRBD1	NA	TRBJ2-7	TGTGCCTGGACGACGGGACAGGGGGCTCCACAGTACTTC	CAWTTGQGAPQYF
TRBV4-1	NA	NA	TRBJ2-1	TGCGCCAGCAGCCATGAAGGAGACAATGAGCAGTTCTTC	CASSHEGDNEQFF
TRBV7-2	TRBD1	NA	TRBJ1-5	TGTGCCAGCAGCTTATTTATGATTAGAGGGGGCCTGAGTCAGCCCCAGCATTTT	CASSLFMIRGGLSQPQHF
TRBV29-1	TRBD2	NA	TRBJ2-7	TGCAGCGTTGGGGGACTAGCGGGAGTATTCTACGAGCAGTACTTC	CSVGGLAGVFYEQYF
TRBV7-2	TRBD2	NA	TRBJ2-2	TGTGCCAGCAGCTTGGCGGGGGGGAACACCGGGGAGCTGTTTTTT	CASSLAGGNTGELFF
TRBV5-1	NA	NA	TRBJ2-3	TGCGCCAGCAGCTTGGCTGCGGGGAAAGATACGCAGTATTTT	CASSLAAGKDTQYF
TRBV15	NA	NA	TRBJ1-2	TGTGCCACCAGCAGTGGGGGTCCTAACTATGGCTACACCTTC	CATSSGGPNYGYTF
TRBV7-2	NA	NA	TRBJ1-1	TGTGCCAGCAGCCTATCATCCGGGGCCGGGACTGAAGCTTTCTTT	CASSLSSGAGTEAFF
TRBV29-1	TRBD1	NA	TRBJ2-5	TGCAGCGTTGGACCAACAGGGGGCACGGAGACCCAGTACTTC	CSVGPTGGTETQYF
TRBV18	NA	NA	TRBJ1-2	TGTGCCAGCTCACCGGCGGAGGGGAGCTATGGCTACACCTTC	CASSPAEGSYGYTF
TRBV7-8	TRBD2	NA	TRBJ2-2	TGTGCCAGCAGCGAACGACCGGTGCGGGGGGTTAGTCGGGAGCTGTTTTTT	CASSERPVRGVSRELFF
TRBV6-6	TRBD2	NA	TRBJ2-7	TGTGCCAGCAGTTCGCCGGGACGGGAGGCCCACGAGCAGTACTTC	CASSSPGREAHEQYF
TRBV7-9	TRBD2	NA	TRBJ2-1	TGTGCCAGCATACCTAGCGGCAACAATGAGCAGTTCTTC	CASIPSGNNEQFF
TRBV5-1	TRBD2	NA	TRBJ2-3	TGCGCCAGCAGCTTGGCCACCGGACTAGCTAGCACAGATACGCAGTATTTT	CASSLATGLASTDTQYF
TRBV7-2	NA	NA	TRBJ2-5	TGTGCCAGCAGCCAACGGGACTCCCGGAGAGAGACCCAGTACTTC	CASSQRDSRRETQYF
TRBV4-1	TRBD1	NA	TRBJ1-2	TGCGCCAGCAGCCCTCGACAGGGAAACTATGGCTACACCTTC	CASSPRQGNYGYTF
TRBV6-1	NA	NA	TRBJ1-2	TGTGCCAGCAGTGATTATTTGGGCGGGGGATTCTATGGCTACACCTTC	CASSDYLGGGFYGYTF
TRBV10-3	NA	once	TRBJ1-5	TGTGCCATCAGTGTAAGGAGACGAACTAGCAATCAGCCCCAGCATTTT	CAISVRRRTSNQPQHF
TRBV7-9	NA	NA	TRBJ1-3	TGTGCCAGCAGGGTCCTATCCTCGGGGGAATCGGGAAACACCATATATTTT	CASRVLSSGESGNTIYF
TRBV11-1	NA	once	TRBJ2-7	TGTGCCAGCAGCTTAGTGACAGACCTCGGGCAGTACTTC	CASSLVTDLGQYF
TRBV11-2	NA	NA	TRBJ2-5	TGTGCCAGCAGCTCCGACGAGACCCAGTACTTC	CASSSDETQYF
TRBV5-1	TRBD1	medium-sized	TRBJ1-6	TGCGCCAGCAGCCCAGGGACAGGGGTAAACTCACCCCTCCACTTT	CASSPGTGVNSPLHF
TRBV5-1	TRBD1	NA	TRBJ1-1	TGCGCCAGCATCGGGACAGGGGGAACTGAAGCTTTCTTT	CASIGTGGTEAFF
TRBV2	TRBD1	NA	TRBJ2-7	TGTGCCAGCAGTGAATCCCAGGGGGCCTACGAGCAGTACTTC	CASSESQGAYEQYF
TRBV6-1	NA	NA	TRBJ2-5	TGTGCCAGCAGCCTAGAGACCCAGTACTTC	CASSLETQYF
TRBV6-1	NA	few	TRBJ2-1	TGTGCCACGGTTCGAGGCACTCCGAATGAGCAGTTCTTC	CATVRGTPNEQFF
TRBV29-1	NA	NA	TRBJ1-1	TGCAGCGTTGGGGGCCTAAGGGTAGACGCTTTCTTT	CSVGGLRVDAFF
TRBV29-1	NA	few	TRBJ1-1	TGCAGCGTCCAGGACCATGAAGCTTTCTTT	CSVQDHEAFF
TRBV7-9	NA	NA	TRBJ1-1	TGTGCCAGCAGCTTCGACGAGAACACTGAAGCTTTCTTT	CASSFDENTEAFF
TRBV6-5	NA	NA	TRBJ1-2	TGTGCCAGCAGTCCCCAGACAGGCTTCTATGGCTACACCTTC	CASSPQTGFYGYTF
TRBV6-5	NA	few	TRBJ1-1	TGTGCCAGCAGGAGCGGACAGTTAAACACTGAAGCTTTCTTT	CASRSGQLNTEAFF
TRBV27	NA	NA	TRBJ1-4	TGTGCCAGCAGTGTCGCGGGTGAAAAACTGTTTTTT	CASSVAGEKLFF
TRBV13	TRBD1	once	TRBJ2-1	TGTGCCAGCAGCGGAACGGGACAGGGGTACAATGAGCAGTTCTTC	CASSGTGQGYNEQFF
TRBV7-9	NA	NA	TRBJ1-4	TGTGCCAGCAGCTTAGGCCTCTCAACTAATGAAAAACTGTTTTTT	CASSLGLSTNEKLFF
TRBV18	TRBD2	NA	TRBJ2-7	TGTGCCAGCTCTCCGGGACTAGCGGCCTACGAGCAGTACTTC	CASSPGLAAYEQYF
TRBV18	NA	NA	TRBJ2-1	TGTGCCAGCTCACCTCTTAGGGTTTCAAGCTCCTACAATGAGCAGTTCTTC	CASSPLRVSSSYNEQFF
TRBV15	NA	NA	TRBJ2-1	TGTGCCACCAGCAGAGATCAAGTATCCTACAATGAGCAGTTCTTC	CATSRDQVSYNEQFF
TRBV11-2	TRBD1	NA	TRBJ1-2	TGTGCCAGCAGAAGGGGGCAGGGCTATGGCTACACCTTC	CASRRGQGYGYTF
TRBV6-5	NA	NA	TRBJ1-4	TGTGCCAGCAGTTACTCGACAGCAACTAATGAAAAACTGTTTTTT	CASSYSTATNEKLFF
TRBV15	NA	NA	TRBJ2-1	TGTGCCACCAGCCCACGAATAGCATCCAATGAGCAGTTCTTC	CATSPRIASNEQFF
TRBV5-1	NA	NA	TRBJ1-2	TGCGCCAGCAGCCCCTCAAGCAGTCAGAGCGGCTATGGCTACACCTTC	CASSPSSSQSGYGYTF
TRBV2	NA	NA	TRBJ1-1	TGTGCCAGCAGTGGACAGAAGGACACTGAAGCTTTCTTT	CASSGQKDTEAFF
TRBV11-3	TRBD2	few	TRBJ2-1	TGTGCCAGCAGGACTAGCGGGAGAGCCGATGAGCAGTTCTTC	CASRTSGRADEQFF
TRBV4-2	TRBD2	NA	TRBJ2-1	TGTGCCAGCAGACCTAGCGGGGGGTCCAATGAGCAGTTCTTC	CASRPSGGSNEQFF
TRBV10-2	TRBD1	NA	TRBJ1-1	TGCGCCAGCAGTCCCGACAGGGGCACTGAAGCTTTCTTT	CASSPDRGTEAFF
TRBV9	TRBD2	NA	TRBJ2-3	TGTGCCAGCAGCGTACTAGGACTAGCGGGTGGTCTAGATACGCAGTATTTT	CASSVLGLAGGLDTQYF
TRBV7-9	TRBD1	few	TRBJ2-2	TGTGCCAGCAGAGAGGGGGCAACCGGGGAGCTGTTTTTT	CASREGATGELFF
TRBV6-1	NA	NA	TRBJ1-2	TGTGCCAGCAGTGAACTAAGGGGCGGGGAGGGGGGTGGCTACACCTTC	CASSELRGGEGGGYTF
TRBV29-1	TRBD2	NA	TRBJ2-7	TGCAGCGTTGGGGCTAGCGGGGGTACCTTCTACGAGCAGTACTTC	CSVGASGGTFYEQYF
TRBV7-2	NA	once	TRBJ2-4	TGTGCCAGCAGCCGCCCCGGGGGAAACATTCAGTACTTC	CASSRPGGNIQYF
TRBV4-1	NA	few	TRBJ2-7	TGCGCCAGCAGCCAAGTTTATCAGGGGCCGCGGTTGGGCGAGCAGTACTTC	CASSQVYQGPRLGEQYF
TRBV5-5	TRBD1	NA	TRBJ1-2	TGTGCCAGCAGCTCCCCAGGGGGGGCCCGAAACGGCTACACCTTC	CASSSPGGARNGYTF
TRBV9	NA	NA	TRBJ2-1	TGTGCCAGCGGTCTTGGGGGGAATGAGCAGTTCTTC	CASGLGGNEQFF
TRBV18	NA	medium-sized	TRBJ2-7	TGTGCCAGCTCATCGGCTCACGAGCAGTACTTC	CASSSAHEQYF